Listed below are T cell receptor beta chains from one sample, sequenced in a study of early T cells in non-severe SARS-CoV-2 infection. Each CDR3 protein is one row after TCRdb ran MiXCR on the 5' RACE reads. The sample lists tens of thousands of distinct CDR3 sequences; roughly 5.3% were seen once. The sequenced sample was whole blood. Every receptor here comes from an adult who was a healthcare worker with PCR-confirmed SARS-CoV-2 infection or an uninfected control (not recorded which). Both conserved end residues are trimmed from each CDR3. The order of the fields is J gene, V gene, CDR3 protein.

TRBJ2-3 | TRBV5-4 | ASSFPGSSTDTQY
TRBJ2-5 | TRBV7-2 | ASSLEGTSGGQTQY
TRBJ1-4 | TRBV14 | ASSKQGESEKLF
TRBJ2-1 | TRBV6-4 | ARNDGAHEQF
TRBJ2-2 | TRBV27 | ASSRNGGGELF
TRBJ2-3 | TRBV7-3 | ASSPRGTDTQY
TRBJ1-1 | TRBV5-1 | ASSLSLGTEAF
TRBJ2-1 | TRBV3-1 | ASSTQRITSGYNEQF
TRBJ2-7 | TRBV6-2/TRBV6-3 | ASSFLYARSYEQY
TRBJ1-6 | TRBV10-3 | AISGGQGPTGNSPLH
TRBJ2-1 | TRBV18 | ASSPPLASRGNEQF
TRBJ2-7 | TRBV28 | ASSSRDQISYEQY
TRBJ2-1 | TRBV20-1 | SAPHSRTRAHNEQF
TRBJ2-2 | TRBV7-9 | ASSRTSGRLAGELF
TRBJ1-1 | TRBV7-9 | ASSSQMNTEAF
TRBJ1-2 | TRBV19 | ASSIDQWNYGYT
TRBJ1-6 | TRBV4-1 | ASSPREAREEPLH
TRBJ1-6 | TRBV7-9 | ASSPGTGRRSPLH